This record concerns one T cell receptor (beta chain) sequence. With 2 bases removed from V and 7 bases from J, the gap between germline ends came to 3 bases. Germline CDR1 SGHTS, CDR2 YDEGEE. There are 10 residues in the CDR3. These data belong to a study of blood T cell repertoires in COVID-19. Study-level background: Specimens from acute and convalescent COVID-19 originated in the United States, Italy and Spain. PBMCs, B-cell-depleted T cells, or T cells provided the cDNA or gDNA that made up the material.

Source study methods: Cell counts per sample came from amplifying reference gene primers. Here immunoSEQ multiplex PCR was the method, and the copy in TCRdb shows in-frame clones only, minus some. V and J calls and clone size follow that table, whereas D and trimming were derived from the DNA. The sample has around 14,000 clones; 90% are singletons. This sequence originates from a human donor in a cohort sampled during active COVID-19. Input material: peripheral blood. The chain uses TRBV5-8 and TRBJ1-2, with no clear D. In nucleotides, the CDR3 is TGTGCCAGCAGCTTCAGTGGCTACACCTTC. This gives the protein CASSFSGYTF. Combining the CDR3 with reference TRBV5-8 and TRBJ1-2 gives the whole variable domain EAGVTQSPTHLIKTRGQQATLRCSPISGHTSVYWYQQALGLGLQFLLWYDEGEERNRGNFPPRFSGRQFPNYSSELNVNALELEDSALYLCASSFSGYTFGSGTRLTVV.